This T cell receptor (beta chain) is drawn from a study of T cells in Graves' hyperthyroidism and ophthalmopathy. Regions amplified from RNA transcripts were the TCR beta CDR3 regions. First-round RT-PCR targeting the TCR CDR3 was performed with the HTBI primer set. One entry per CDR3 protein results from TCRdb running MiXCR on the multiplex PCR reads. This sample carries some 740,000 distinct CDR3 sequences, 14% of them seen once, and the ten largest clones take about 9.4%. Details on this clonotype: The antigen is unknown.

Study results and caveats: Most clonotypes expanded in the thyroid (above 0.001) were also present in blood.

Germline lookup yields CDR1 MNHEY and CDR2 SMNVEV (reference sequence). Unmatched junction bases numbered 3, after V lost 3 bases and J lost 9 bases. CDR3 length: 13 residues. The chain joins TRBV27 to TRBJ2-1; 9 nucleotides match TRBD1. The receptor was isolated from a woman between 18 and 30 years old with Graves' hyperthyroidism. The sequenced sample consisted of blood. As DNA, the CDR3 is TGTGCCAGCAGTTTCACAGGGGGCGGTGAGCAGTTCTTC. As protein: CASSFTGGGEQFF.